What follows are 16 T cell receptor beta chains derived from one specimen sequenced in a study of chemoradiotherapy in HPV16-positive cancers. TCRdb keeps only in-frame clones here, not all; method: immunoSEQ multiplex PCR. The data hold some 29,000 clones, with roughly 92% observed a single time. Sequenced material: blood, taken from a patient who underwent chemoradiotherapy. The receptors stem from a human donor with HPV-associated anogenital cancer.

In its sample, this clone was seen a few times. This chain uses TRBV7-9 with TRBJ1-1; 7 bases fit TRBD1. This CDR3 spans 13 amino acids. CDR1 SEHNR and CDR2 FQNEAQ come from the germline V gene (reference sequence). The junction had 8 bases not matched to a gene; V was cut back by 3 bases and J by 10 bases. CDR3 loop: CASSFEVPGGAFF. The CDR3 DNA reads as TGTGCCAGCAGCTTTGAGGTGCCAGGGGGAGCTTTCTTT.

As DNA, the CDR3 is TGTGCCAGCAGCTCCGACGGTCAGTATATCTCTGGAAACACCATATATTTT. As protein: CASSSDGQYISGNTIYF. The rearrangement links TRBV7-9 to TRBJ1-3; D unclear. Trimming took 4 bases from V and 0 from J, leaving 16 bases between them. CDR1 SEHNR and CDR2 FQNEAQ come from the germline V gene (reference sequence). The CDR3 length is 17 residues.

The J gene is TRBJ2-6, the V gene TRBV7-6, with 8 bases that match TRBD1. Germline lookup yields CDR1 SGHVS and CDR2 FNYEAQ. With V trimmed by 5 bases and J by 0 bases, 12 bases remained unmatched. There are 19 residues in the CDR3. CDR3 DNA sequence: TGTGCCAGCAGCCTACCACCGGGACAGGCCTACTCTGGGGCCAACGTCCTGACTTTC. It encodes CASSLPPGQAYSGANVLTF.

This chain links TRBV5-5 with TRBJ1-5; D is perhaps TRBD1 (5 bases). This CDR3 region has 14 residues. V was clipped by 5 bases and J by 1 base, with 10 bases between them. Germline CDR1 and CDR2: SGHKS and YYEKEE (reference sequence). This CDR3 is CASRPDTSNQPQHF. The CDR3 coding sequence is TGTGCCAGCAGACCGGACACCAGCAATCAGCCCCAGCATTTT.

The chain links TRBV4-2 to TRBJ2-1, with 7 bases matching TRBD1. Germline CDR1 LGHNA, CDR2 YNFKEQ. The CDR3 spans 15 residues. V dropped 3 bases and J dropped 5; count of bases not matched to a gene: 7. The CDR3 sequence: CASSQHRDSDNEQFF. In DNA form, the CDR3 reads TGTGCCAGCAGCCAGCACCGGGACAGCGACAATGAGCAGTTCTTC.

The chain carries TRBV7-3 and TRBJ2-1; 9 bases align to TRBD1. The CDR3 totals 15 residues. Looked up from germline, CDR1 is SGHTA and CDR2 is FQGTGA. Unmatched junction bases numbered 10, after V lost 5 bases and J lost 8 bases. As DNA, the CDR3 is TGTGCCAGCAGCCTGGTCGGGACAGGGTTTGATGAGCAGTTCTTC. Translating gives CASSLVGTGFDEQFF.

The chain combines TRBV19 with TRBJ1-5, with 10 bases identical to TRBD1. Germline values: CDR1 LNHDA, CDR2 SQIVND (reference sequence). The CDR3 length is 16 residues. With 4 bases clipped from V and 3 bases from J, the junction kept 6 bases outside the gene matches. The CDR3 DNA follows: TGTGCCAGTAGTAGACAGGGGGCGATCAACAATCAGCCCCAGCATTTT. Translating it yields CASSRQGAINNQPQHF.

Concerning this clone: At one of its ends the junction is not consistent with the germline gene, which may arise from a read error. The chain uses TRBV20-1 and TRBJ2-3; no clear D gene. Germline-derived CDR1 and CDR2 are DFQATT and SNEGSKA (reference sequence). The CDR3 sequence is 11 residues long. The CDR3 DNA is TGCAGCGCTAGAGGACGGGATACGCAGTATTTT. Residues: CSARGRDTQYF.

The chain links TRBV19 to TRBJ1-5; no firm D call. The CDR3 spans 14 residues. Germline-derived CDR1 and CDR2 are LNHDA and SQIVND (reference sequence). Trimming cost V 3 bases and J 3 bases, with 9 bases left between them. CDR3 sequence: CASSITLLNQPQHF. CDR3 nucleotide sequence: TGTGCCAGTAGTATCACGCTACTCAATCAGCCCCAGCATTTT.

V and J are TRBV19 and TRBJ2-2; D is unresolved. The CDR3 is 14 amino acids. Trimming removed 10 bases from V and 2 bases from J, with 14 bases in between. Germline V lookup: CDR1 LNHDA, CDR2 SQIVND (reference sequence). The CDR3 reads CATSLYSNTGELFF. CDR3 DNA: TGTGCCACGTCCCTTTACAGCAACACCGGGGAGCTGTTTTTT.

The V and J genes are TRBV9 and TRBJ2-7; a possible D gene is TRBD1 (5 bases). The germline V gene has CDR1 SGDLS and CDR2 YYNGEE. The CDR3 totals 13 residues. The germline V and J ends were trimmed by 4 bases and 2 bases, with 10 bases remaining between them. The CDR3 sequence is CASSPDTTYEQYF. The CDR3 DNA follows: TGTGCCAGCAGCCCGGACACCACCTACGAGCAGTACTTC.

The J gene is TRBJ2-2, the V gene TRBV19; TRBD1 matches 8 bases. The V gene's germline CDR1 is LNHDA and CDR2 SQIVND (reference sequence). CDR3 size: 15 residues. Trimming took 3 bases from V and 3 from J; bases not matched to a gene: 3. In DNA, the CDR3 is TGTGCCAGTAGTATGGGACAGGACTACACCGGGGAGCTGTTTTTT. Protein product: CASSMGQDYTGELFF.

This sequence joins TRBV11-3 and TRBJ2-3; 12 positions match TRBD2. V lost 2 bases to trimming and J lost 4 bases; unmatched junction nucleotides: 7. This CDR3 spans 17 amino acids. Germline CDR1 reads SGHNT; CDR2 reads YENEEA. The CDR3 here is CASSLRPTSGRPDTQYF. The CDR3 nucleotides read TGTGCCAGCAGCTTACGCCCGACTAGCGGGAGACCAGATACGCAGTATTTT.

The rearrangement uses TRBV5-5 and TRBJ1-1, with no clear D. The CDR3 loop spans 14 amino acids. The germline CDR1 and CDR2 sequences are SGHKS and YYEKEE (reference sequence). Trimming took 1 base from V and 4 from J, leaving 11 bases between them. CDR3 in DNA: TGTGCCAGCAGCTTGCTTTCCTTGGGCACTGAAGCTTTCTTT. This sequence encodes CASSLLSLGTEAFF. Filled out from reference TRBV5-5 and TRBJ1-1, the complete variable domain reads DAGVTQSPTHLIKTRGQQVTLRCSPISGHKSVSWYQQVLGQGPQFIFQYYEKEERGRGNFPDRFSARQFPNYSSELNVNALLLGDSALYLCASSLLSLGTEAFFGQGTRLTVV.

The rearrangement links TRBV7-2 to TRBJ2-7, with 9 bases fitting TRBD1. V lost 3 bases to trimming and J lost 6 bases; unmatched junction nucleotides: 6. CDR3 length: 14 amino acids. Germline V lookup: CDR1 SGHTA, CDR2 FQGNSA. In nucleotides, the CDR3 is TGTGCCAGCAGCTTCTCCCGGACAGGGGCCGAGCAGTACTTC. Its protein product is CASSFSRTGAEQYF.

The DNA for the CDR3 is TGCAGTGTCCAGGACAGGTACGAGCAGTACTTC. This sequence encodes CSVQDRYEQYF. The chain carries TRBV20-1 and TRBJ2-7; 7 bases align to TRBD1. Losses at the gene ends were 7 bases for V and 4 bases for J; bases not matched to a gene: 4. The CDR3 contains 11 residues. Germline V CDR1 and CDR2: DFQATT, SNEGSKA (reference sequence).